The clone carrying this T cell receptor beta chain was seen a few times. Its antigen is currently unknown. The sample belongs to a study of beta chain features in type 1 diabetes. Purities in excess of 98% were seen in all sorted populations. The study, taken as a whole, reports: When VDJ junctions were examined, type 1 diabetes patients showed fewer insertions and more deletions.

CDR3 size: 14 residues. V was trimmed by 1 base and J by 3 bases, leaving 7 bases between them. The germline gives CDR1 MNHEY, CDR2 SMNVEV (reference sequence). Of the isolated RNA, all was reverse transcribed, and so the sequenced material was expressed TCRB transcripts. Repertoires were generated with immunoSEQ multiplex PCR, while TCRdb's copy carries only in-frame clones and drops some. Of 130,000 to 150,000 clones detected, 6.9% appear once; the ten largest clones hold roughly 1.4%. This receptor was identified in a woman between 25 and 40 years old in good health. The V gene is TRBV27, the J gene TRBJ1-5; D remains unclear. The sequenced material came from central memory CD4+ T cells from blood. This chain's CDR3 is CASSLYGNNQPQHF. CDR3 nucleotide sequence: TGTGCCAGCAGTTTATATGGCAACAATCAGCCCCAGCATTTT.